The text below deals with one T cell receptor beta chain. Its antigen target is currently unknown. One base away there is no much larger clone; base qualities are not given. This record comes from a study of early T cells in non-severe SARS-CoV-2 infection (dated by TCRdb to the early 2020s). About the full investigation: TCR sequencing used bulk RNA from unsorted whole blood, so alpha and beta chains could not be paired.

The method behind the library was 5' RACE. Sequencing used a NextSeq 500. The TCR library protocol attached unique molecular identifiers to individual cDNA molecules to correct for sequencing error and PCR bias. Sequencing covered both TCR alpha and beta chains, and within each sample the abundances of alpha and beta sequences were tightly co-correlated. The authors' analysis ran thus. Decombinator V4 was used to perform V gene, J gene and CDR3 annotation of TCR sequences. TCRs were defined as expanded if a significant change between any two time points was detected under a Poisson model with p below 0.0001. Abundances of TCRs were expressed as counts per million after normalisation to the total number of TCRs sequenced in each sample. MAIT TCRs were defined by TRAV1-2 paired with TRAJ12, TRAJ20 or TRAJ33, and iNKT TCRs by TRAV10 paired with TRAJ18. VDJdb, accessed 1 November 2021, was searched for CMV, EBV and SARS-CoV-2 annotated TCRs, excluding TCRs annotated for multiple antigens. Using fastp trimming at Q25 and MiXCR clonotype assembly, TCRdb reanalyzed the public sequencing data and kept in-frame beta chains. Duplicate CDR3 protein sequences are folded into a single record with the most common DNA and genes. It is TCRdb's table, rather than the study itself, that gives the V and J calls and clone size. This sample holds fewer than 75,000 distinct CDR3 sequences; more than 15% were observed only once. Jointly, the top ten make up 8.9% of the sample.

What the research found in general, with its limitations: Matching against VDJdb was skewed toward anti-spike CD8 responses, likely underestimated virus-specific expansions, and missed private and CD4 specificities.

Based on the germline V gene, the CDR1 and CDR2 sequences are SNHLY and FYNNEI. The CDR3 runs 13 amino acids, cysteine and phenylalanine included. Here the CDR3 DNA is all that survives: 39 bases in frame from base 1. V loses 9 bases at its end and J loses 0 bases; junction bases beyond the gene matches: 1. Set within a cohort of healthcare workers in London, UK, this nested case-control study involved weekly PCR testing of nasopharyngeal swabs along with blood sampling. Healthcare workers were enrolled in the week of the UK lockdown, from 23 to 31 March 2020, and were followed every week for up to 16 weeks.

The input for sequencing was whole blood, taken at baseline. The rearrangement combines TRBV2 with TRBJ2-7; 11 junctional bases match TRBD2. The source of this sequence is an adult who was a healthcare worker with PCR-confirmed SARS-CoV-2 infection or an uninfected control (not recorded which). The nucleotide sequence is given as TGTGCCAGTACTAGCGGGAGCTCCTACGAGCAGTACTTC. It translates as CASTSGSSYEQYF.